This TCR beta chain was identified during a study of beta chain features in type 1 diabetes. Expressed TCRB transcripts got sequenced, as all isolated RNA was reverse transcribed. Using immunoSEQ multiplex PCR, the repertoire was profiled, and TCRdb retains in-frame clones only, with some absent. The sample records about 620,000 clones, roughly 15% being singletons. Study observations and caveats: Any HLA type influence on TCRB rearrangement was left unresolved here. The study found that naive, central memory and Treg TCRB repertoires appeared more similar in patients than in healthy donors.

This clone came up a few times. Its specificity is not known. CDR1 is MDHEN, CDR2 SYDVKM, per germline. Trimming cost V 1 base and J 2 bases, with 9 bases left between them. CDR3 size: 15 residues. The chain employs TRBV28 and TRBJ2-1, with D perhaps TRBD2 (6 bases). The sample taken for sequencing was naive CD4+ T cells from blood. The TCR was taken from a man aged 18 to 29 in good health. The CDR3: CASSLLREPYNEQFF. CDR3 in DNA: TGTGCCAGCAGTTTATTGCGGGAACCCTACAATGAGCAGTTCTTC.